Below, 32 T cell receptor beta chains from the same sample are listed, as sequenced in a study of T cell responses to AZD1222 COVID-19 vaccine. Libraries were prepared by immunoSEQ multiplex PCR; TCRdb keeps only in-frame clonotypes and omits some of them. The data show 170,000 or so clones, about nine tenths seen once. The source material was peripheral blood, sampled on day 0 of AZD1222 vaccination. These TCRs come from an adult in good health.

The chain uses TRBV28 and TRBJ2-1, with D unclear. Germline lookup yields CDR1 MDHEN and CDR2 SYDVKM. Trimming removed 4 bases from V and 8 bases from J, with 9 bases in between. There are 12 residues in the CDR3. The CDR3 is CASSSAQYEQFF. The CDR3 DNA sequence: TGTGCCAGCAGTTCCGCCCAGTATGAGCAGTTCTTC.

This clone appeared once. The rearrangement links TRBV4-3 to TRBJ1-2; 7 nucleotides line up with TRBD1. The J segment lost 8 bases and the V segment lost 4 bases, leaving 16 bases of the junction unmatched. The germline V gene has CDR1 LGHNA and CDR2 YSLEER. CDR3 length equals 16 residues. The DNA for the CDR3 is TGCGCCAGCAGCCCACCCGTAGGTCAGGGGGTATGGGGCTACACCTTC. As protein: CASSPPVGQGVWGYTF.

This chain links TRBV7-2 with TRBJ2-1; TRBD2 matches at 11 bases. Per germline, CDR1 SGHTA and CDR2 FQGNSA. The CDR3 contains 16 residues. Trimming at V came to 7 bases and at J to 3 bases, leaving 8 bases not matched to a gene. CDR3: CASTSTSGGFYNEQFF. The CDR3 DNA reads TGTGCCAGCACCTCCACTAGCGGGGGATTCTACAATGAGCAGTTCTTC. Full variable domain (outside the CDR3, taken from reference TRBV7-2 and TRBJ2-1): GAGVSQSPSNKVTEKGKDVELRCDPISGHTALYWYRQSLGQGLEFLIYFQGNSAPDKSGLPSDRFSAERTGGSVSTLTIQRTQQEDSAVYLCASTSTSGGFYNEQFFGPGTRLTVL.

This clone came up once. The V gene is TRBV2, the J gene TRBJ1-4; D possibly corresponds to TRBD1 (5 bases). Germline values: CDR1 SNHLY, CDR2 FYNNEI. The CDR3 runs 14 residues. V was trimmed by 10 bases and J by 8 bases, leaving 20 bases between them. This CDR3 is CATLRSGWGEKLFF. As DNA, the CDR3 is TGTGCCACCTTAAGGTCCGGGTGGGGGGAAAAACTGTTTTTT.

The chain is built from TRBV9 and TRBJ2-7, with 13 positions matching TRBD2. CDR3 size: 15 residues. CDR1 and CDR2 from the germline V gene are SGDLS and YYNGEE. Germline trimming cut 2 bases from V and 7 bases from J; bases unmatched to any gene: 6. The CDR3 spells CASSVTSGGPGEQYF. The CDR3 coding sequence is TGTGCCAGCAGCGTGACTAGCGGGGGGCCCGGGGAGCAGTACTTC.

The rearrangement joins TRBV3-1 (or the pseudogene TRBV3-2) to TRBJ2-3; D might be TRBD1 or TRBD2, each matching 5 bases. The germline V gene has CDR1 LGHDT and CDR2 YNNKEL (reference sequence). The CDR3 runs to 16 residues. Trimming cost V 2 bases and J 3 bases, with 15 bases left between them. CDR3 amino acids: CASSQRWTGTTDTQYF. The CDR3 nucleotides read TGTGCCAGCAGCCAAAGGTGGACGGGGACGACAGATACGCAGTATTTT.

This chain joins TRBV7-2 and TRBJ2-3, with 9 bases fitting TRBD2. The ends lost 6 bases at V and 6 bases at J; junction bases unmatched: 10. Germline CDR1 SGHTA, CDR2 FQGNSA. This CDR3 has 15 amino acids. The CDR3 here is CASRQRRGGGDTQYF. The CDR3 DNA sequence: TGTGCCAGCAGGCAGCGGCGGGGGGGAGGCGATACGCAGTATTTT.

V is TRBV5-1 and J is TRBJ1-6; D might be TRBD1 (5 bases). The germline CDR1 and CDR2 sequences are SGHRS and YFSETQ. The CDR3 is 17 residues long. V was pared by 4 bases and J by 0 bases, with 14 bases between. The CDR3 nucleotides are TGCGCCAGCAGCCGACAGTCAACTCTCTCCTATAATTCACCCCTCCACTTT. Residues: CASSRQSTLSYNSPLHF.

This clone has just a few counts. The CDR3 sequence: CATSDSRIMADGYTF. Written as DNA, the CDR3 is TGTGCCACCAGTGATTCCAGGATCATGGCGGATGGCTACACCTTC. The chain joins TRBV24-1 to TRBJ1-2; no reliable D call. Germline CDR1 and CDR2: KGHDR and SFDVKD. Trimming left V 2 bases short and J 6 bases short, with 15 bases between. The CDR3 consists of 15 residues.

This chain links TRBV5-8 with TRBJ2-1; the D gene is possibly TRBD1 (5 bases). Trimming stripped 0 bases from V and 4 bases from J, with 5 bases between. Per the germline V gene, CDR1 is SGHTS and CDR2 is YDEGEE. The CDR3 runs to 13 residues. The DNA for the CDR3 is TGTGCCAGCAGCTTGGGACAGTACAATGAGCAGTTCTTC. Its translation: CASSLGQYNEQFF.

The chain recombines TRBV3-1 (or the pseudogene TRBV3-2) with TRBJ1-3; a possible D gene is TRBD1 (5 bases). Germline V gives CDR1 LGHDT, CDR2 YNNKEL (reference sequence). Trimming left V 0 bases short and J 1 base short, with 10 bases between. The CDR3 has 16 residues. The CDR3: CASSQDLGGSGNTIYF. DNA for the CDR3: TGTGCCAGCAGCCAAGATCTCGGGGGTTCTGGAAACACCATATATTTT.

V gene TRBV5-5 combines with J gene TRBJ2-1, with 12 positions matching TRBD2. This CDR3 spans 18 amino acids. The J segment lost 2 bases and the V segment lost 6 bases, leaving 12 bases of the junction unmatched. The germline V gene encodes CDR1 SGHKS and CDR2 YYEKEE (reference sequence). The CDR3 DNA reads TGTGCCAGCACTCGCGGACTAGCGGGGAGCGCTACCTACAATGAGCAGTTCTTC. Protein sequence: CASTRGLAGSATYNEQFF.

Only one count was recorded for this clone. V is TRBV24-1 and J is TRBJ2-3, with D tentatively TRBD2 (5 bases). Germline assignment: CDR1 KGHDR and CDR2 SFDVKD. V was cut by 3 bases and J by 0 bases, with 15 bases left in between. This CDR3 is built from 17 residues. The CDR3 spells CATSDLPTSASTDTQYF. The CDR3 DNA reads as TGTGCCACCAGTGATCTCCCAACTAGTGCTAGCACAGATACGCAGTATTTT.

The chain employs TRBV25-1 and TRBJ1-4; TRBD1 matches at 7 bases. This CDR3 is built from 13 residues. Trimming removed 6 bases from V and 8 bases from J; junction bases left unmatched: 6. Germline V gives CDR1 MGHDK, CDR2 SYGVNS. As DNA, the CDR3 is TGTGCCAGCAGAACAGGGGTGTGGGAAAAACTGTTTTTT. It is translated as CASRTGVWEKLFF. Together with reference TRBV25-1 and TRBJ1-4, the CDR3 gives the full variable domain: EADIYQTPRYLVIGTGKKITLECSQTMGHDKMYWYQQDPGMELHLIHYSYGVNSTEKGDLSSESTVSRIRTEHFPLTLESARPSHTSQYLCASRTGVWEKLFFGSGTQLSVL.

The genes are TRBV19 and TRBJ1-6; no clear D gene. CDR3 length: 15 amino acids. V shed 4 bases and J shed 12 bases, with 19 bases lying between them. CDR1 LNHDA and CDR2 SQIVND come from the germline V gene (reference sequence). The CDR3 here is CASSTWTPLPGPLHF. DNA of the CDR3: TGTGCCAGTAGTACGTGGACCCCACTCCCGGGACCCCTCCACTTT.

The chain has TRBV6-5 and TRBJ2-7, with D perhaps matching TRBD1 (6 bases). The ends were cut back, 0 bases at V and 7 bases at J, with 19 bases in the middle. Germline V gene data show CDR1 as MNHEY and CDR2 as SVGAGI. The CDR3 sequence is 16 residues long. CDR3 bases: TGTGCCAGCAGTTACTCGATTTTTGGGGGCGCTGGGGAGCAGTACTTC. Its translation: CASSYSIFGGAGEQYF.

This chain joins TRBV18 and TRBJ1-5; no reliable D call. The V and J ends lost 1 base and 6 bases respectively, with 16 bases between them. The CDR3 has 16 residues. Germline assignment: CDR1 KGHSH and CDR2 LQKENI. The CDR3 nucleotides are TGTGCCAGCTCACCACGTCCAGGTGAGGTCCCTCAGCCCCAGCATTTT. Amino acids: CASSPRPGEVPQPQHF.

This chain connects TRBV6-5 to TRBJ1-5; the D gene is possibly TRBD1 (5 bases). This CDR3 contains 15 residues. Germline CDR1 and CDR2: MNHEY and SVGAGI. Trimming took 6 bases from V and 0 from J, leaving 12 bases between them. As DNA, the CDR3 is TGTGCCAGCAGCTCCGGGGGGTATAGCAATCAGCCCCAGCATTTT. Translated: CASSSGGYSNQPQHF.

The chain carries TRBV5-1 and TRBJ2-7, with D tentatively TRBD1 (5 bases). Trimming pared 0 bases from V and 6 bases from J, leaving 22 bases between. Per germline, CDR1 SGHRS and CDR2 YFSETQ. The CDR3 spans 17 residues. The CDR3 here is CASSLALTSSDRTEQYF. Written as DNA, the CDR3 is TGCGCCAGCAGCTTGGCTCTTACATCGTCCGACAGAACCGAGCAGTACTTC. The whole variable domain, remainder taken from reference TRBV5-1 and TRBJ2-7, is KAGVTQTPRYLIKTRGQQVTLSCSPISGHRSVSWYQQTPGQGLQFLFEYFSETQRNKGNFPGRFSGRQFSNSRSEMNVSTLELGDSALYLCASSLALTSSDRTEQYFGPGTRLTVT.

This clone came up once. The chain couples TRBV3-1 (or the pseudogene TRBV3-2) to TRBJ2-5, with D perhaps matching TRBD1 or TRBD2 (5 bases each). The CDR3 has 14 amino acids. V was shortened by 5 bases and J by 9 bases, with 19 bases between the two germline ends. Germline loops: CDR1 LGHDT, CDR2 YNNKEL (reference sequence). As DNA, the CDR3 is TGTGCCAGCAGCACTTCCGGGACCGACGGGGCCCAGTACTTC. Translating it yields CASSTSGTDGAQYF.

This sequence joins TRBV14 and TRBJ2-1; D is uncertain. This CDR3 is built from 13 residues. CDR1 SGHDN and CDR2 FVKESK come from the germline V gene. Trimming left V 1 base short and J 12 bases short, with 13 bases between. The CDR3 loop is CASSQVATGMQFF. CDR3 bases: TGTGCCAGCAGCCAAGTTGCGACGGGTATGCAGTTCTTC.

The rearrangement links TRBV4-1 to TRBJ1-2; D gene uncertain. Germline V CDR1 and CDR2: MGHRA, YSYEKL. The CDR3 contains 12 residues. The germline V and J ends were trimmed by 4 bases and 6 bases, with 9 bases remaining between them. The CDR3, as DNA: TGCGCCAGCAGCCGAGGCTCTGATGGCTACACCTTC. This translates into CASSRGSDGYTF.

The V gene is TRBV27, the J gene TRBJ1-6; D not resolved. V was trimmed by 3 bases and J by 14 bases, leaving 29 bases between them. The CDR3 spans 18 residues. The germline V gene encodes CDR1 MNHEY and CDR2 SMNVEV (reference sequence). CDR3 bases: TGTGCCAGCAGTTTTCTCCATCCCGGCAGAGGACGACTTCTAACCCTCCACTTT. Its translation: CASSFLHPGRGRLLTLHF.

The chain has TRBV11-3 and TRBJ2-7, with D unclear. The germline V gene has CDR1 SGHNT and CDR2 YENEEA. The CDR3 is 14 residues long. V lost 0 bases, J lost 1 base, and 7 bases lay in between. The CDR3 nucleotides read TGTGCCAGCAGCTTAGAGGCCAGATCCTACGAGCAGTACTTC. This translates into CASSLEARSYEQYF. The variable domain in full, completed from reference TRBV11-3 and TRBJ2-7, reads EAGVVQSPRYKIIEKKQPVAFWCNPISGHNTLYWYLQNLGQGPELLIRYENEEAVDDSQLPKDRFSAERLKGVDSTLKIQPAELGDSAVYLCASSLEARSYEQYFGPGTRLTVT.

CDR3 loop: CASSERNRGTTEAFF. CDR3 nucleotides: TGTGCCAGCAGTGAACGAAACAGGGGGACCACTGAAGCTTTCTTT. The genes are TRBV6-1 and TRBJ1-1; 8 bases are shared with TRBD1. The CDR3 length is 15 residues. CDR1 is MNHNS, CDR2 SASEGT, per germline. V dropped 2 bases and J dropped 4; count of bases not matched to a gene: 6.

This clone was picked up one time. The CDR3 nucleotides read TGCAGTGCTAGTCCCAGGACAGCTAACACTGAAGCTTTCTTT. Encoded protein: CSASPRTANTEAFF. The V gene is TRBV20-1, the J gene TRBJ1-1; D may be TRBD1 (6 bases). V lost 3 bases and J 2 bases, leaving 13 bases between the germline ends. This CDR3 contains 14 residues. CDR1 and CDR2 (germline): DFQATT, SNEGSKA (reference sequence).

This chain joins TRBV6-5 and TRBJ1-4; 9 nucleotides line up with TRBD1. J lost 7 bases, V lost 6 bases, and 9 bases had no gene match. Germline V gene data show CDR1 as MNHEY and CDR2 as SVGAGI. The CDR3 is 15 amino acids. The chain's CDR3 is CASRGHRGQIEKLFF. The CDR3 nucleotides read TGTGCCAGCAGGGGTCACAGGGGGCAGATTGAAAAACTGTTTTTT.

This clone appeared once. The chain links TRBV28 to TRBJ2-2, with TRBD1 identical over 8 bases. The J segment lost 7 bases and the V segment lost 4 bases, leaving 11 bases of the junction unmatched. This CDR3 is 16 amino acids long. CDR1 and CDR2 from the germline V gene are MDHEN and SYDVKM. The CDR3 spells CASSSIGAGGGGELFF. CDR3 coding DNA: TGTGCCAGCAGTTCCATTGGGGCAGGGGGCGGCGGGGAGCTGTTTTTT.

V and J are TRBV19 and TRBJ1-3; TRBD1 is a possible D gene (6 bases). The V end was cut by 10 bases, the J end by 0 bases, with 16 bases between. Looked up from germline, CDR1 is LNHDA and CDR2 is SQIVND (reference sequence). This CDR3 spans 15 amino acids. CDR3 loop: CATELTGASGNTIYF. The DNA for the CDR3 is TGTGCCACCGAACTTACGGGGGCCTCTGGAAACACCATATATTTT.

This chain links TRBV9 with TRBJ2-7; 13 bases align to TRBD2. Trimming took 0 bases from V and 2 from J; bases not matched to a gene: 2. CDR1 and CDR2 (germline): SGDLS, YYNGEE. CDR3 length equals 16 residues. This CDR3 is CASSVALAGGTYEQYF. For the CDR3, the DNA is TGTGCCAGCAGCGTAGCACTAGCGGGGGGGACCTACGAGCAGTACTTC.

The chain uses TRBV11-2 and TRBJ1-1; D not resolved. CDR3 length: 14 amino acids. Germline V gene data show CDR1 as SGHAT and CDR2 as FQNNGV. V lost 2 bases, J lost 9 bases, and 16 bases lay in between. CDR3 sequence (DNA): TGTGCCAGCAGCTTATCGTTTATGTACGGTAAAGCTTTCTTT. Encoded protein: CASSLSFMYGKAFF. The full variable domain, rest sourced from reference TRBV11-2 and TRBJ1-1, is EAGVAQSPRYKIIEKRQSVAFWCNPISGHATLYWYQQILGQGPKLLIQFQNNGVVDDSQLPKDRFSAERLKGVDSTLKIQPAKLEDSAVYLCASSLSFMYGKAFFGQGTRLTVV.

In DNA form, the CDR3 reads TGCGCCAGCAGCTTTTCAGGGGGCACTGAAGCTTTCTTT. Translated: CASSFSGGTEAFF. The chain uses TRBV5-1 and TRBJ1-1; TRBD1 matches at 7 bases. Losses at the gene ends were 2 bases for V and 4 bases for J; bases not matched to a gene: 2. CDR1 and CDR2 (germline): SGHRS, YFSETQ. The CDR3 contains 13 residues. The full variable domain, with the rest looked up from reference TRBV5-1 and TRBJ1-1, is KAGVTQTPRYLIKTRGQQVTLSCSPISGHRSVSWYQQTPGQGLQFLFEYFSETQRNKGNFPGRFSGRQFSNSRSEMNVSTLELGDSALYLCASSFSGGTEAFFGQGTRLTVV.